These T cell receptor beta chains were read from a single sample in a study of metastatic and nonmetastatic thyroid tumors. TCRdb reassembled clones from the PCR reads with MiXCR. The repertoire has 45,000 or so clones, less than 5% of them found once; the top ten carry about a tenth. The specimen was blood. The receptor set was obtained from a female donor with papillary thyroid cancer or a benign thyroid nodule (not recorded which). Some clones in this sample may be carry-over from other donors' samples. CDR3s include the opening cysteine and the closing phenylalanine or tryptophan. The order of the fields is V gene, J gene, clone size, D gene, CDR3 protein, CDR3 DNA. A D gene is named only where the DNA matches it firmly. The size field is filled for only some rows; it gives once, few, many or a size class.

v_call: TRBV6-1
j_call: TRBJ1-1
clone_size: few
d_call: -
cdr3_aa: CASSDREDTEAFF
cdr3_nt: TGTGCCAGCAGTGACAGGGAGGACACTGAAGCTTTCTTT

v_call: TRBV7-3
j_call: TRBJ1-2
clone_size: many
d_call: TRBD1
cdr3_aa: CASRGAGTVPMTYGYTF
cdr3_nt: TGTGCCAGCAGGGGGGCAGGGACAGTCCCGATGACCTATGGCTACACCTTC

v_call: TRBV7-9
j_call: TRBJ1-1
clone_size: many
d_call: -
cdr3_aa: CASSLAGGRNTEAFF
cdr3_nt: TGTGCCAGCAGCTTAGCGGGGGGCAGAAACACTGAAGCTTTCTTT

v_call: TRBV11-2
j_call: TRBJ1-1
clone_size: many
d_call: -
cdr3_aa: CASSLLGTEAFF
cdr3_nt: TGTGCCAGCAGCTTGTTGGGGACTGAAGCTTTCTTT

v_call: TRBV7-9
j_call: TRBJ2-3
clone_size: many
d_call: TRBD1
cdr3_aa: CASSTTGDHPSTDTQYF
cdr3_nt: TGTGCCAGCAGCACAACAGGGGATCACCCTAGCACAGATACGCAGTATTTT

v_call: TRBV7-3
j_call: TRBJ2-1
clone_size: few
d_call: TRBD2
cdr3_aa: CASSPQAGGTERQFF
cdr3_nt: TGTGCCAGCAGCCCTCAAGCGGGAGGGACTGAGCGGCAGTTCTTC

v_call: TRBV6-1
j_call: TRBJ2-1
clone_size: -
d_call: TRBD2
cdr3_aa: CASSGLAGYNEQFF
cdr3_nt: TGTGCCAGCAGCGGACTAGCGGGGTACAATGAGCAGTTCTTC

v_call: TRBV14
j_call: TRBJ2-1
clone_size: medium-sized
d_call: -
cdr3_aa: CASSLTHNEQFF
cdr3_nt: TGTGCCAGCAGCCTTACCCACAATGAGCAGTTCTTC

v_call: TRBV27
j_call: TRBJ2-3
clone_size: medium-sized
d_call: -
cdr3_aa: CASSLPPTDTQYF
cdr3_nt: TGTGCCAGCAGTTTACCCCCCACAGATACGCAGTATTTT

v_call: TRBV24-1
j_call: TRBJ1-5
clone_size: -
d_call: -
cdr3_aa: CATSAGSSHETQHF
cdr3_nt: TGTGCCACCTCCGCAGGCTCGAGTCATGAGACCCAGCATTTT

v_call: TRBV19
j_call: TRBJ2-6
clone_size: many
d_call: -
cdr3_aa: CASSIMLAGANVLTF
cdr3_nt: TGTGCCAGTAGTATTATGCTGGCTGGGGCCAACGTCCTGACTTTC

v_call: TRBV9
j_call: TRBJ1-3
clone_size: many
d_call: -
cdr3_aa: CASSVQSSGNTIYF
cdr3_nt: TGTGCCAGCAGCGTACAGAGCTCTGGAAACACCATATATTTT

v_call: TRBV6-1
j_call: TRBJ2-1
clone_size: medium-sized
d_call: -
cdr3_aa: CASGDRYNEQFF
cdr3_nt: TGTGCCAGCGGCGACAGGTACAATGAGCAGTTCTTC

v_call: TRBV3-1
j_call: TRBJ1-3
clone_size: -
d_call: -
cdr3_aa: CASSQVDTRNTIYF
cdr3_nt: TGTGCCAGCAGCCAAGTAGATACGCGAAACACCATATATTTT

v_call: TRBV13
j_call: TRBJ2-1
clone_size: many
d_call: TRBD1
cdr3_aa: CASGTASSYNEQFF
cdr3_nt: TGTGCCAGCGGGACAGCCAGCTCCTACAATGAGCAGTTCTTC

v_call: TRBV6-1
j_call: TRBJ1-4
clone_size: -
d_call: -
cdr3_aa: CASSPDLKLFF
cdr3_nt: TGTGCCAGCAGCCCCGACCTTAAACTGTTTTTT

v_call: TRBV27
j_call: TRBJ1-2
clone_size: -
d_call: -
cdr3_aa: CASGGNDSGFYGYTF
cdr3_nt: TGTGCCAGCGGGGGTAACGACAGTGGGTTTTATGGCTACACCTTC

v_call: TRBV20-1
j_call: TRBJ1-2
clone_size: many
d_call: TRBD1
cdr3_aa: CSAIGYSQTGGTDYGYTF
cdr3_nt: TGCAGTGCAATAGGGTATTCCCAGACAGGGGGAACGGACTATGGCTACACCTTC

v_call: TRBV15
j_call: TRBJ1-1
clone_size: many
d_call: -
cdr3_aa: CATSRGSDTEAFF
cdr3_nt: TGTGCCACCAGCAGAGGGTCCGACACTGAAGCTTTCTTT

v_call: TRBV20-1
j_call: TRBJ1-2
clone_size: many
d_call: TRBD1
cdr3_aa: CSAGHLGTGAGYTF
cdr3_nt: TGCAGTGCTGGCCATCTTGGGACAGGGGCTGGCTACACCTTC

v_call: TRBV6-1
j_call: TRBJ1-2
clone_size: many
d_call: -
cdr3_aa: CASSRGQVYGYTF
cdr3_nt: TGTGCCAGCAGCCGAGGACAAGTCTATGGCTACACCTTC